A selection of T cell receptor beta chains follows, all from one sample in a study of cytomegalovirus exposure and HLA in healthy donors. Assay: immunoSEQ multiplex PCR; the TCRdb copy retains only in-frame clones and omits some. The data contain nearly 300,000 clones, 75% to 90% of them singletons. Sample: PBMCs. These receptor sequences come from a man aged 40-55 years in good health and CMV-seropositive. CDR3s leave out the opening cysteine and the closing phenylalanine or tryptophan. Only some rows state a clone size, as once, few, many or a class for expanded clones.

>TRBJ1-1|TRBV7-9|NA
ASSKQENTEAF
>TRBJ1-2|TRBV6-6|NA
ASSYAGSEGYGYT
>TRBJ1-4|TRBV28|NA
ATHGRGFNEKLF
>TRBJ1-2|TRBV14|NA
ASSRTQGRYGYT
>TRBJ1-1|TRBV18|once
ASSPLDKDTEAF
>TRBJ1-3|TRBV28|NA
ASSAAIGNTIY
>TRBJ1-1|TRBV13|few
ASSLGLPAEAF
>TRBJ2-3|TRBV28|NA
ASTRTGEDTQY
>TRBJ2-3|TRBV4-1|NA
ASSQDELEADTQY
>TRBJ2-1|TRBV7-3|NA
ASSLTSGSWNEQF
>TRBJ1-5|TRBV7-2|NA
ASSSLGGSQQPQH
>TRBJ1-4|TRBV5-4|NA
ASSFDRVGEKLF
>TRBJ2-2|TRBV9|NA
ASTTGTGNTGELF
>TRBJ2-7|TRBV7-9|NA
ASSLATGAYEQY
>TRBJ2-7|TRBV29-1|NA
SALSPYGDYEQY
>NA|TRBV5-1|NA
ASSLAQRAVYEQY
>TRBJ2-7|TRBV7-2|NA
ASSSDSLYEQY
>TRBJ2-1|TRBV19|NA
ASSPLAGGRDEQF
>TRBJ1-5|TRBV11-2|NA
ASSLVPRGDRGKPQH
>TRBJ2-7|TRBV9|NA
ASSPAGTTIGEQY
>TRBJ1-2|TRBV11-2|once
ASSLQGEVRGYT
>TRBJ2-1|TRBV7-9|NA
ASSSRYRTSGGHNEQF
>TRBJ2-3|TRBV28|NA
ASSPAGGPGADTQY
>TRBJ1-2|TRBV18|NA
ASSPPGVLGYT
>TRBJ2-5|TRBV5-1|NA
ASSSTGGSETQY
>TRBJ1-4|TRBV7-9|NA
ASSLAPTVYNEKLF
>TRBJ1-1|TRBV6-5|NA
ASSQQEYAEAF
>TRBJ2-7|TRBV7-2|NA
ASSWTSTYEQY
>NA|TRBV5-1|NA
ASSLDPGTGNEQY
>TRBJ2-7|TRBV18|NA
ASSPTPGTTYEQY
>TRBJ2-1|TRBV6-1|NA
ASSAPGLAGGIYNEQF
>TRBJ1-5|TRBV15|NA
ATSRPDSFQPQH
>TRBJ2-1|TRBV5-1|once
ASSLEGINLSYNEQF
>TRBJ1-1|TRBV19|few
ASSRTVGNTEAF
>TRBJ1-2|TRBV11-2|NA
ASSLERDRIYGYT
>TRBJ2-5|TRBV7-9|once
ASSLGAGGRAETQY
>TRBJ2-1|TRBV5-4|NA
ASSFPPKGGAGHYNEQF
>TRBJ1-2|TRBV11-2|NA
ASSSTGPNYGYT
>TRBJ2-1|TRBV7-3|NA
ASSSQPRLAGDHRNEQF
>TRBJ1-1|TRBV7-9|once
ASSLVPENTEAF
>TRBJ2-3|TRBV28|NA
ASSFRGNTDTQY